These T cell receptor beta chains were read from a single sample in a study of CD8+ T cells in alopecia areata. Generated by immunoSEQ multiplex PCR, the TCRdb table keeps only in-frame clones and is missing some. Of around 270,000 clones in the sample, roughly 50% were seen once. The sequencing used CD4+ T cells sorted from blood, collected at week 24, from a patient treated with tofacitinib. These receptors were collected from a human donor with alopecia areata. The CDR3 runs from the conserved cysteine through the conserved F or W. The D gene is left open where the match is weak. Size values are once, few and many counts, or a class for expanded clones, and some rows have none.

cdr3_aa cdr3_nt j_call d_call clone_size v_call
CASSFDNTGELFF TGCGCCAGCAGCTTTGACAACACCGGGGAGCTGTTTTTT TRBJ2-2 . few TRBV5-1
CASSYVGVRSEKLFF TGTGCCAGCAGTTACGTGGGGGTTAGGTCTGAAAAACTGTTTTTT TRBJ1-4 . . TRBV6-6
CASSQAGVDTQYF TGTGCCAGCAGCCAGGCTGGGGTGGATACGCAGTATTTT TRBJ2-3 . few TRBV14
CASVLWTGLNYGYTF TGTGCCAGCGTGTTATGGACAGGGCTTAACTATGGCTACACCTTC TRBJ1-2 TRBD1 . TRBV6-5
CSALRETQYF TGCAGTGCTCTACGGGAGACCCAGTACTTC TRBJ2-5 . once TRBV20-1
CASRTYQPSQYGYTF TGTGCCAGCCGAACATATCAGCCTAGCCAGTATGGCTACACCTTC TRBJ1-2 . . TRBV7-2
CAISESRLAGEETQYF TGTGCCATCAGTGAGTCGAGGCTAGCGGGGGAAGAGACCCAGTACTTC TRBJ2-5 TRBD2 . TRBV10-3
CSVEWSTGQVAFF TGCAGCGTTGAATGGTCCACGGGACAAGTAGCTTTCTTT TRBJ1-1 . few TRBV29-1
CASSSGLAGGLWQYF TGCGCCAGCAGCTCAGGACTAGCGGGGGGTCTTTGGCAGTATTTT TRBJ2-3 TRBD2 once TRBV5-1
CASSLEADSEQYF TGCGCCAGCAGCTTGGAGGCGGACAGCGAGCAGTACTTC TRBJ2-7 . few TRBV5-1
CASSGRTSGQETQYF TGTGCCAGCAGCGGCCGGACTAGCGGACAAGAGACCCAGTACTTC TRBJ2-5 TRBD2 . TRBV7-2
CASSLVWGSTDTQYF TGTGCTAGCAGCTTAGTGTGGGGGTCCACAGATACGCAGTATTTT TRBJ2-3 . . TRBV7-7
CAFTGGSETQYF TGTGCCTTTACAGGGGGCTCAGAGACCCAGTACTTC TRBJ2-5 TRBD1 . TRBV30
CASSQVPGNQPQHF TGTGCCAGCAGCCAGGTCCCCGGCAATCAGCCCCAGCATTTT TRBJ1-5 . . TRBV7-2
CAWSLGVNTGELFF TGTGCCTGGAGTCTGGGGGTTAACACCGGGGAGCTGTTTTTT TRBJ2-2 . . TRBV30
CASSHEDGDNEQFF TGCGCCAGCAGCCATGAGGACGGCGACAATGAGCAGTTCTTC TRBJ2-1 . . TRBV5-1
CASSVQGGAGHEQYF TGTGCCAGCAGTGTCCAGGGGGGGGCTGGGCACGAGCAGTACTTC TRBJ2-7 . . TRBV28
CSVPFTRGVYGYTF TGCAGCGTTCCATTTACAAGGGGAGTTTATGGCTACACCTTC TRBJ1-2 . . TRBV29-1
CASSRDRVNIQYF TGTGCCAGCAGTCGGGACAGGGTAAACATTCAGTACTTC TRBJ2-4 TRBD1 . TRBV7-2
CATSRDRDPLYEQYF TGTGCCACCAGCCGTGACAGGGACCCTCTCTACGAGCAGTACTTC TRBJ2-7 TRBD1 . TRBV15
CASSSSGTGVYEQYF TGTGCCAGCAGTTCATCCGGGACAGGAGTTTACGAGCAGTACTTC TRBJ2-7 TRBD1 once TRBV27
CASSQADRPNQPQHF TGCGCCAGCAGCCAAGCTGACAGACCGAATCAGCCCCAGCATTTT TRBJ1-5 . . TRBV4-1